This TCR beta chain came from a study of monozygotic twins with inflammatory bowel disease. The RNA usage for each TCR library was roughly 4,000 ng of total RNA. Template switching incorporated UMIs with a 6-nucleotide sample barcode. TCRdb reprocessed the 5' RACE reads and stores each CDR3 protein as one record, lacking DNA. The table gives about 380,000 distinct CDR3 sequences; the top ten clones make up just over 2.5% of it. Study-level findings and limits: Distinct T cell subtypes could not be told apart. Clonotypes shared with others were fewer in IBD patients than in healthy twins, especially with disease activity.

This CDR3 has 13 amino acids. Germline V CDR1 and CDR2: SGHKS, YYEKEE (reference sequence). A word on this clonotype: Its antigen is not identified.

The sequencing sample was made of blood. This TCR was recovered from a human donor with ulcerative colitis or Crohn's disease, or a healthy co-twin of an affected twin (not recorded which). V usage is TRBV5-5 and J usage is TRBJ1-6. The chain's CDR3 is CASSLPENSPLHF.